This T cell receptor (beta chain) was identified in a study of T cell responses to AZD1222 COVID-19 vaccine. With respect to this clone: Its antigen is still unknown.

Broader study findings: White British ancestry dominated among donors, who included more females, and clonal diversity was possibly underestimated. Increases in Spike-specific TCR breadth and depth were seen after two AZD1222 doses. Regions left unmutated in variants are reportedly the target of nearly half of spike-specific TCRs.

CDR1 is KGHSH, CDR2 LQKENI, per germline. With 5 bases removed from V and 1 base from J, the gap between germline ends came to 8 bases. The CDR3 runs to 13 residues. The repertoire was sequenced with immunoSEQ multiplex PCR; TCRdb's copy has only in-frame clones and lacks some. The sample holds 120,000 or so clones, about 90% seen once. The clonotype originates from an adult in good health. The J gene is TRBJ1-1, the V gene TRBV18; no firm D call. The sequenced sample was peripheral blood, obtained on day 0 of MenACWY control vaccination. As DNA, the CDR3 is TGTGCCAGCTCAGATTCGGGGAACACTGAAGCTTTCTTT. This gives the protein CASSDSGNTEAFF.